Each of the 3 T cell receptor beta chains below was sequenced from the same sample in a study of cytomegalovirus exposure and HLA in healthy donors. Primers: 60 Vbeta forward and 13 Jbeta reverse. Using immunoSEQ multiplex PCR, the repertoire was profiled, and TCRdb retains in-frame clones only, with some absent. The sample data list over 65,000 clones. Sequenced input: PBMCs. The receptors shown here come from a young woman in good health and CMV-seronegative.

The chain recombines TRBV7-6 with TRBJ1-2; D ambiguous. The germline V gene has CDR1 SGHVS and CDR2 FNYEAQ. The CDR3 totals 15 residues. Trimming left V 1 base short and J 0 bases short, with 9 bases between. CDR3 region: CASSLEKLTNYGYTF. The CDR3 bases are TGTGCCAGCAGCTTAGAGAAACTTACTAACTATGGCTACACCTTC.

This chain joins TRBV6-5 and TRBJ1-2, with 9 nucleotides matching TRBD1. V shed 3 bases, J shed 5 bases, and the junction held 4 bases outside the gene matches. The CDR3 consists of 14 residues. The germline V gene has CDR1 MNHEY and CDR2 SVGAGI. CDR3 bases: TGTGCCAGCAGTTATTCGACAGGGGGGTATGGCTACACCTTC. Translated, it gives CASSYSTGGYGYTF.

The DNA of the CDR3 is TGTGCCAGCAAGGTCCGTGGACAGGGAAATCAGCCCCAGCATTTT. Translated, it gives CASKVRGQGNQPQHF. The chain is built from TRBV6-1 and TRBJ1-5; 8 bases are a match to TRBD1. With 7 bases clipped from V and 4 bases from J, the junction kept 9 bases outside the gene matches. The CDR3 has 15 amino acids. The germline CDR1 and CDR2 sequences are MNHNS and SASEGT.